A single sample gave rise to the 13 T cell receptor beta chains below, sequenced in a study of T cell repertoires in cytomegalovirus infection. MiXCR, run by TCRdb on the reads, gives a single entry per CDR3 protein. Found here are more than 250,000 distinct CDR3 sequences, 20% to 30% of them singletons; the top ten hold about 14%. Their target antigens are unknown. The sample consisted of cultured PBMCs, taken from culture after CMV antigen stimulation. These receptors all come from a human donor in good health (CMV status not recorded). Some clones in this sample may be carry-over from other donors' samples.

The rearrangement links TRBV19 to TRBJ2-1, with TRBD1 matching 8 bases. V trimming: 3 bases; J trimming: 15 bases; junction bases outside the gene matches: 7. The CDR3 is 12 residues long. Germline values: CDR1 LNHDA, CDR2 SQIVND (reference sequence). Here the CDR3 DNA reads TGTGCCAGTAGTATCTCTCGACAGGGGTCGTTCTTC. It yields the protein CASSISRQGSFF.

This sequence joins TRBV28 and TRBJ2-5; D not resolved. This CDR3 is built from 16 residues. The germline V and J ends were trimmed by 1 base and 1 base, with 13 bases remaining between them. CDR1 and CDR2 (germline): MDHEN, SYDVKM. CDR3 sequence reads: CASSLYRGSPQETQYF. The DNA for the CDR3 is TGTGCCAGCAGTTTATATCGCGGCAGTCCCCAAGAGACCCAGTACTTC.

This clonotype was detected only a few times. V and J are TRBV20-1 and TRBJ2-7; no reliable D call. This CDR3 has 14 amino acids. Trimming removed 1 base at V and 2 bases at J, with 12 bases between. CDR1 is DFQATT and CDR2 is SNEGSKA in the germline V gene (reference sequence). The CDR3, as DNA: TGCAGTGCTAGAGCCGGGCCGATGCCCTACGAGCAGTACTTC. It encodes CSARAGPMPYEQYF.

This clonotype came up many times. V and J are TRBV11-3 and TRBJ2-1; 11 bases match TRBD2. J gave up 7 bases and V 3 bases, and 11 bases lay outside the gene matches. Germline assignment: CDR1 SGHNT and CDR2 YENEEA. The CDR3 is 17 residues long. CDR3 DNA: TGTGCCAGCAGCTTCGCGGGAACTAGCGGGAGCAGGAATGAGCAGTTCTTC. Translating gives CASSFAGTSGSRNEQFF.

This clonotype was picked up a small number of times. The chain carries TRBV7-2 and TRBJ2-5; TRBD2 aligns across 16 bases. The V segment lost 7 bases and the J segment 4 bases; nucleotides outside the gene matches: 15. The CDR3 has 19 residues. CDR1 and CDR2 (germline): SGHTA, FQGNSA. The CDR3 reads CASTPKPGLAGGPLETQYF. CDR3 sequence (DNA): TGTGCCAGCACCCCGAAACCGGGACTAGCGGGAGGGCCCCTAGAGACCCAGTACTTC. Looking up the rest from reference TRBV7-2 and TRBJ2-5 gives the full variable domain: GAGVSQSPSNKVTEKGKDVELRCDPISGHTALYWYRQSLGQGLEFLIYFQGNSAPDKSGLPSDRFSAERTGGSVSTLTIQRTQQEDSAVYLCASTPKPGLAGGPLETQYFGPGTRLLVL.

The sample holds a few counts of this clonotype. The chain employs TRBV19 and TRBJ2-5; 7 bases are a match to TRBD1. The V gene end was trimmed by 5 bases and the J gene end by 1 base; junction bases not matched to a gene: 10. CDR3 length equals 16 residues. From germline, CDR1 is LNHDA and CDR2 SQIVND (reference sequence). In DNA form, the CDR3 reads TGTGCCAGTAGTTTTAGGTTGGGACAGAGCCAAGAGACCCAGTACTTC. This gives the protein CASSFRLGQSQETQYF.

This clonotype was observed a handful of times. The chain uses TRBV20-1 and TRBJ2-7; D not resolved. With 0 bases removed from V and 1 base from J, the gap between germline ends came to 13 bases. CDR3 length: 15 residues. The germline gives CDR1 DFQATT, CDR2 SNEGSKA (reference sequence). CDR3 nucleotides: TGCAGTGCTAGAGATATAGCATCCCCATCCTACGAGCAGTACGTC. It specifies CSARDIASPSYEQYV.

V gene TRBV4-3 combines with J gene TRBJ1-1; D possibly corresponds to TRBD1 (5 bases). The CDR3 consists of 18 residues. The germline V gene encodes CDR1 LGHNA and CDR2 YSLEER. The V and J ends lost 0 bases and 4 bases respectively, with 21 bases between them. In DNA, the CDR3 is TGCGCCAGCAGCCAAGATTCCGGGACCTTTTATTTAGGCACTGAAGCTTTCTTT. Translation: CASSQDSGTFYLGTEAFF.

This chain joins TRBV6-2 or TRBV6-3 and TRBJ1-5; unclear D gene. This CDR3 has 14 amino acids. Between the trimmed V and J ends, which lost 4 bases and 6 bases, there was a span of 13 bases. From germline, CDR1 is MNHEY and CDR2 SVGEGT. CDR3 protein: CASSFTRVGQPQHF. The CDR3 DNA reads as TGTGCCAGCAGTTTCACCAGAGTTGGTCAGCCCCAGCATTTT.

V is TRBV4-3 and J is TRBJ1-3; D not resolved. The germline gives CDR1 LGHNA, CDR2 YSLEER. V was clipped by 0 bases and J by 4 bases, with 4 bases between them. The CDR3 loop spans 13 amino acids. The CDR3 coding sequence is TGCGCCAGCAGCCAAGATTCAGGAAACACCATATATTTT. It yields the protein CASSQDSGNTIYF.

This clonotype was detected only a few times. V is TRBV14 and J is TRBJ2-1; tentative D call: TRBD2 (6 bases). V lost 0 bases to trimming and J lost 0 bases, with 12 bases between them. The CDR3 covers 17 residues. CDR1 and CDR2 from the germline V gene are SGHDN and FVKESK. The DNA for the CDR3 is TGTGCCAGCAGCCAAGATTTCGTAGCGGCCTCCTACAATGAGCAGTTCTTC. Protein product: CASSQDFVAASYNEQFF. Combining the CDR3 with reference TRBV14 and TRBJ2-1 gives the whole variable domain EAGVTQFPSHSVIEKGQTVTLRCDPISGHDNLYWYRRVMGKEIKFLLHFVKESKQDESGMPNNRFLAERTGGTYSTLKVQPAELEDSGVYFCASSQDFVAASYNEQFFGPGTRLTVL.

This rearrangement joins TRBV12-3 or TRBV12-4 to TRBJ1-5, with 10 bases matching TRBD1. The CDR3 covers 15 residues. J gave up 5 bases and V 3 bases, and 4 bases lay outside the gene matches. The CDR3 is CASSFRTGGYQPQHF. For the CDR3, the DNA is TGTGCCAGCAGTTTTCGGACAGGGGGATATCAGCCCCAGCATTTT.

In this sample, this clonotype turned up many times. V and J are TRBV7-6 and TRBJ2-7; 9 nucleotides align to TRBD2. The CDR3 totals 20 residues. The germline V gene has CDR1 SGHVS and CDR2 FNYEAQ. The ends lost 2 bases at V and 1 base at J; junction bases unmatched: 18. The CDR3 bases are TGTGCCAGCAGCTTATCTTTGGGCCTAGCGGGAAAAGATGGGTCCTACGAGCAGTACTTC. It specifies CASSLSLGLAGKDGSYEQYF.